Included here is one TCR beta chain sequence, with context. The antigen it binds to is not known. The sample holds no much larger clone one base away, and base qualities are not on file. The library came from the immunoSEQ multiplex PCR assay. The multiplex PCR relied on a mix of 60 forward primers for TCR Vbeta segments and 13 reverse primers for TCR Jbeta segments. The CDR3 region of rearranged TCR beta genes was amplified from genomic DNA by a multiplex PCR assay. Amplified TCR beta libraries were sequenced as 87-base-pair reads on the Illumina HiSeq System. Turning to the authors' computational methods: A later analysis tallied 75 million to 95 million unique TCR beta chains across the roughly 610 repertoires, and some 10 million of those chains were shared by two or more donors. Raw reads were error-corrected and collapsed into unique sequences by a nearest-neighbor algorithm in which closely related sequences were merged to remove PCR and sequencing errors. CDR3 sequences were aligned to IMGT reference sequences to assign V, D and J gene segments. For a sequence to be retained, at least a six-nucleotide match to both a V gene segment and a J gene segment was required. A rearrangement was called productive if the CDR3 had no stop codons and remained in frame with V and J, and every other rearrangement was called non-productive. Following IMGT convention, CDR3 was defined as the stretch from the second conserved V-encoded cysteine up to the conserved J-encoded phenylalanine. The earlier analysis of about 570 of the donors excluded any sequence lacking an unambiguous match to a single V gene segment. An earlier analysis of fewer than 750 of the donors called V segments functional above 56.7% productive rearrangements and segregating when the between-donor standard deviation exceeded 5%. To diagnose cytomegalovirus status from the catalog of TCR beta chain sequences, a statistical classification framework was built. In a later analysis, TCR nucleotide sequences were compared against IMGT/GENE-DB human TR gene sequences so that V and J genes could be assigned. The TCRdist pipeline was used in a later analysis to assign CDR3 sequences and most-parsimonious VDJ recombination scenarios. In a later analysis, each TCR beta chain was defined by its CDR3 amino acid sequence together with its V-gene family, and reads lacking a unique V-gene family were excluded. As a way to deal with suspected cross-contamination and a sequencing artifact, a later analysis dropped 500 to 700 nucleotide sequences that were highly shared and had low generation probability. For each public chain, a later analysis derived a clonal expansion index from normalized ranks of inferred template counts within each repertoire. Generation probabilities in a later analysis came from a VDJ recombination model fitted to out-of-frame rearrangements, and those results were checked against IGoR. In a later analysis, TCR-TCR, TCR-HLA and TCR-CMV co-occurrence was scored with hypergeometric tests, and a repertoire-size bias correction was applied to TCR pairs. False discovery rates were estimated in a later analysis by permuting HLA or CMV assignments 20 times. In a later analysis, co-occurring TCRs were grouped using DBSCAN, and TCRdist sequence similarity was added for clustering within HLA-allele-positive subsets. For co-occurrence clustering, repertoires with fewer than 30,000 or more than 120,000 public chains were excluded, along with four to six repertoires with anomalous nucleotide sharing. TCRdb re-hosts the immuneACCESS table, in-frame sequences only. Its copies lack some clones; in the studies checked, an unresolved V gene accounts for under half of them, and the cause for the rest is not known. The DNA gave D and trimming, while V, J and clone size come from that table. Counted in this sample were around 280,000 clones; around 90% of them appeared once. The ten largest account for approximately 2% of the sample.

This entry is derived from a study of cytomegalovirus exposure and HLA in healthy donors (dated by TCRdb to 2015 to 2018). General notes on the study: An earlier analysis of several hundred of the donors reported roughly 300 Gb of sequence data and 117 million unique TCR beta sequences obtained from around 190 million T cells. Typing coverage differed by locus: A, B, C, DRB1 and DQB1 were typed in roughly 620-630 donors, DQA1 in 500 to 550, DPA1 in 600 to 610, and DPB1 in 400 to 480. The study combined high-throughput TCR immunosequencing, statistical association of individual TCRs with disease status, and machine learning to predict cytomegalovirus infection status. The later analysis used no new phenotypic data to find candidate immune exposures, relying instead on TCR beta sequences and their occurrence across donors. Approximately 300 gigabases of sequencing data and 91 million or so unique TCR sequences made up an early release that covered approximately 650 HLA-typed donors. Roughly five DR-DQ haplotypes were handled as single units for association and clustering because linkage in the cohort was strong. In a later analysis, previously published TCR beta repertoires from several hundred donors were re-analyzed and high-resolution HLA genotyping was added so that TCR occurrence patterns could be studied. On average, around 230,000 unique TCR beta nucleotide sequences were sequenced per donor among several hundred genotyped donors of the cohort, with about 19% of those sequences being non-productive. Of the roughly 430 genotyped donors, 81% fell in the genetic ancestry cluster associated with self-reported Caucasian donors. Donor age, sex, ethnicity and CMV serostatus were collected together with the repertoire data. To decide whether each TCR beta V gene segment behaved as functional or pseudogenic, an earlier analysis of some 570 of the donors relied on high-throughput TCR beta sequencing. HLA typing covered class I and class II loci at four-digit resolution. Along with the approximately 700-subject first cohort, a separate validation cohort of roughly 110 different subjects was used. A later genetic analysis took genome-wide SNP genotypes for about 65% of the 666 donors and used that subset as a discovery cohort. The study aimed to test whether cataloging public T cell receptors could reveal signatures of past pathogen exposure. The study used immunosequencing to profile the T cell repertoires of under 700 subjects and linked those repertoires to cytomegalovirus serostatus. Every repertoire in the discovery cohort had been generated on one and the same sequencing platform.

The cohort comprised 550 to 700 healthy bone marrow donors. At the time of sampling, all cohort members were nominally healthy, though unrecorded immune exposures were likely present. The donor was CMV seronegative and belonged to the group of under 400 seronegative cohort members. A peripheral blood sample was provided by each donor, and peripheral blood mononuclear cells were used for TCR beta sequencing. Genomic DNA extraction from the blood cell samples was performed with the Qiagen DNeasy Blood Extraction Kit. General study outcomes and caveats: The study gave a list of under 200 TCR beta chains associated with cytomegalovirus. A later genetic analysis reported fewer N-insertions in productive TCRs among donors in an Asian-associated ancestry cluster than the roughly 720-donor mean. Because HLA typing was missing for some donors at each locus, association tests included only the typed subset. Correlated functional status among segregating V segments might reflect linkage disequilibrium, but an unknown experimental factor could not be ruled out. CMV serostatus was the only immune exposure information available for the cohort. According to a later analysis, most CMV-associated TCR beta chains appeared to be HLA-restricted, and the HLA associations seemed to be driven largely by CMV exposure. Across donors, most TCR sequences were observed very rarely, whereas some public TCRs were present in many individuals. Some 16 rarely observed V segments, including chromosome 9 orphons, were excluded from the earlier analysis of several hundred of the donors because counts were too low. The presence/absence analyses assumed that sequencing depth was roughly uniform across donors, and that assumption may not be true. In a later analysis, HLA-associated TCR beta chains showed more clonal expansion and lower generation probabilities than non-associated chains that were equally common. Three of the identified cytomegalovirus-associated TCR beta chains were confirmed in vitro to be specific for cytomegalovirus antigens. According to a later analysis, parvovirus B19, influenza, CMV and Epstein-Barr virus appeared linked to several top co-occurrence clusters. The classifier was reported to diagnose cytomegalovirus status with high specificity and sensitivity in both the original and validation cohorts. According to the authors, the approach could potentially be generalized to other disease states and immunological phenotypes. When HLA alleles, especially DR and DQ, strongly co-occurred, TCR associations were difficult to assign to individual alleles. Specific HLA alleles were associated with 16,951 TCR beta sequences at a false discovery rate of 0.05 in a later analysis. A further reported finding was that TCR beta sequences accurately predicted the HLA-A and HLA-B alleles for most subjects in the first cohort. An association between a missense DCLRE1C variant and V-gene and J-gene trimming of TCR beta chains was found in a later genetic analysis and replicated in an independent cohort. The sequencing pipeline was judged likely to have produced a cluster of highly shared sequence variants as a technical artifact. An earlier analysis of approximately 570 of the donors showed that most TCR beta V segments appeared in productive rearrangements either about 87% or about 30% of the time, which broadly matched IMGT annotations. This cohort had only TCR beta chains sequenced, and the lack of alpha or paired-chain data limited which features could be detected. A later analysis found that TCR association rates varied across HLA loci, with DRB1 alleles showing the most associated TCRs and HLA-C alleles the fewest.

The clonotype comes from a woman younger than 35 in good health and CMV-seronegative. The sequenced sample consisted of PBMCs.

The CDR3 loop reads CASSVDRSSGNTIYF. At the DNA level, the sequence is TGTGCCAGCAGTGTTGACAGATCCTCTGGAAACACCATATATTTT. The chain employs TRBV6-1 and TRBJ1-3; the best D guess is TRBD1, with 5 bases matching. From its cysteine to its phenylalanine, the CDR3 spans 15 amino acids. Kept here is only the CDR3 DNA, which spans 45 bases and is read in frame from base 1. V is pared back by 4 bases and J by 0 bases, with 10 bases lying between the germline termini. From a lookup of the germline V gene, CDR1 and CDR2 are MNHNS and SASEGT.